A single sample is the source of the 26 T cell receptor beta chains below, sequenced in a study of T cell repertoires in cytomegalovirus infection. TCRdb processed the reads anew with MiXCR; each CDR3 protein has one entry. This sample has 200,000 to 300,000 distinct CDR3 sequences; roughly 12% occur once, and the top ten carry 1.6%. Sequencing was performed on PBMCs. The origin of the receptors is a human donor in good health (CMV status not recorded). Some clones in this sample may be carry-over from other donors' samples.

This clonotype was picked up many times. The chain couples TRBV28 to TRBJ2-5; D possibly corresponds to TRBD2 (6 bases). CDR3 length: 16 amino acids. V lost 4 bases and J 4 bases, leaving 19 bases between the germline ends. The germline gives CDR1 MDHEN, CDR2 SYDVKM. For the CDR3, the DNA is TGTGCCAGCAGTTCATTCGGGGGTTCGAAAATAGAGACCCAGTACTTC. Amino acid sequence: CASSSFGGSKIETQYF.

This clonotype occurred many times. The chain employs TRBV19 and TRBJ1-4; tentatively, D is TRBD1 (5 bases). Trimming cost V 3 bases and J 4 bases, with 12 bases left between them. CDR3 length: 15 amino acids. From germline, CDR1 is LNHDA and CDR2 SQIVND (reference sequence). DNA of the CDR3: TGTGCCAGTAGTATTCGGGACGGGCTTAATGAAAAACTGTTTTTT. This encodes CASSIRDGLNEKLFF.

This chain joins TRBV28 and TRBJ2-1, with D tentatively TRBD2 (5 bases). There are 16 residues in the CDR3. CDR1 is MDHEN and CDR2 is SYDVKM in the germline V gene. With 2 bases removed from V and 7 bases from J, the gap between germline ends came to 18 bases. The CDR3: CASSLEAQLVGNEQFF. Written as DNA, the CDR3 is TGTGCCAGCAGTTTAGAGGCTCAACTAGTTGGGAATGAGCAGTTCTTC.

At least ten counts were recorded for this clonotype. The chain links TRBV28 to TRBJ2-3, with a possible D match to TRBD2 (6 bases). Trimming took off 2 bases at V and 0 bases at J, with 12 bases between the two ends. This CDR3 comprises 16 residues. Germline V CDR1 and CDR2: MDHEN, SYDVKM. CDR3 amino acids: CASSLGASASTDTQYF. Written as DNA, the CDR3 is TGTGCCAGCAGTTTAGGGGCTAGCGCTAGCACAGATACGCAGTATTTT.

The table lists this clonotype with a few counts. This rearrangement joins TRBV20-1 to TRBJ2-1; no reliable D call. V was shortened by 6 bases and J by 7 bases, with 10 bases between the two germline ends. The CDR3 is made up of 11 amino acids. CDR1 and CDR2 from the germline V gene are DFQATT and SNEGSKA (reference sequence). CDR3 nucleotides: TGCAGTGCCCTCCACGGTAATGAGCAGTTCTTC. This sequence encodes CSALHGNEQFF.

This clonotype has a count of ten or more. The V call is TRBV7-2, the J call TRBJ2-7; D gene uncertain. Germline values: CDR1 SGHTA, CDR2 FQGNSA. The CDR3 loop spans 16 amino acids. V lost 3 bases, J lost 5 bases, and 20 bases lay in between. The DNA for the CDR3 is TGTGCCAGCAGCTTTAGGGAAGCGCGTGTCCCCAACGAGCAGTACTTC. It yields the protein CASSFREARVPNEQYF.

This clonotype was found many times. The rearrangement links TRBV12-3 or TRBV12-4 to TRBJ1-1; no clear D gene. The V gene lost 3 bases and the J gene lost 9 bases, with 8 bases spanning the gap. This CDR3 is built from 11 residues. The DNA of the CDR3 is TGTGCCAGCAGTTTCATATCTCAAGCTTTCTTT. Amino acid sequence: CASSFISQAFF.

Only a few counts were recorded for this clonotype. The rearrangement joins TRBV30 to TRBJ1-5, with D perhaps matching TRBD1 (5 bases). CDR1 and CDR2 from the germline V gene are GTSNPN and SVGIG (reference sequence). The germline V and J ends were trimmed by 2 bases and 8 bases, with 13 bases remaining between them. The CDR3 runs to 13 residues. CDR3 nucleotides: TGTGCCTGGAGTCGGCAGGGCGATGAGCCCCAGCATTTT. Its translation: CAWSRQGDEPQHF. Based on the CDR3 plus reference TRBV30 and TRBJ1-5, the full variable domain is SQTIHQWPATLVQPVGSPLSLECTVEGTSNPNLYWYRQAAGRGLQLLFYSVGIGQISSEVPQNLSASRPQDRQFILSSKKLLLSDSGFYLCAWSRQGDEPQHFGDGTRLSIL.

There are many counts of this clonotype. This sequence joins TRBV11-2 and TRBJ2-5; TRBD1 matches at 8 bases. The trim removed 4 bases at V and 2 bases at J, leaving 6 bases unmatched. The germline V gene encodes CDR1 SGHAT and CDR2 FQNNGV. The CDR3 consists of 15 residues. The CDR3 sequence: CASSSDRGRQETQYF. The CDR3 DNA follows: TGTGCCAGCAGCTCCGACAGGGGACGACAAGAGACCCAGTACTTC. Filled out from reference TRBV11-2 and TRBJ2-5, the complete variable domain reads EAGVAQSPRYKIIEKRQSVAFWCNPISGHATLYWYQQILGQGPKLLIQFQNNGVVDDSQLPKDRFSAERLKGVDSTLKIQPAKLEDSAVYLCASSSDRGRQETQYFGPGTRLLVL.

This clonotype was seen more than once but under ten times. The genes are TRBV20-1 and TRBJ2-1, with 9 bases fitting TRBD2. The CDR3 is 15 amino acids. Germline V gives CDR1 DFQATT, CDR2 SNEGSKA (reference sequence). Germline trimming cut 2 bases from V and 7 bases from J; bases unmatched to any gene: 9. CDR3: CSARNSGGPTNEQFF. Here the CDR3 DNA reads TGCAGTGCTAGAAATAGCGGGGGCCCTACTAATGAGCAGTTCTTC.

The V gene is TRBV29-1, the J gene TRBJ2-3, with D perhaps matching TRBD2 (5 bases). The germline CDR1 and CDR2 sequences are SQVTM and ANQGSEA. The CDR3 consists of 14 residues. Trimming took 6 bases from V and 6 from J, leaving 19 bases between them. This CDR3 reads CSVPSLDSLDTQYF. In DNA form, the CDR3 reads TGCAGCGTCCCTTCGTTGGACTCGCTGGATACGCAGTATTTT.

This clonotype showed up just a few times. This chain uses TRBV28 with TRBJ2-7, with 7 bases fitting TRBD1. The junction had 12 bases not matched to a gene; V was cut back by 4 bases and J by 6 bases. CDR1 is MDHEN, CDR2 SYDVKM, per germline. The CDR3 consists of 15 residues. CDR3 sequence (DNA): TGTGCCAGCAGTTATCTAGAGACAGGGCCTAGCGAGCAGTACTTC. Protein product: CASSYLETGPSEQYF. Using reference TRBV28 and TRBJ2-7 for the parts outside the CDR3, the full variable domain is DVKVTQSSRYLVKRTGEKVFLECVQDMDHENMFWYRQDPGLGLRLIYFSYDVKMKEKGDIPEGYSVSREKKERFSLILESASTNQTSMYLCASSYLETGPSEQYFGPGTRLTVT.

This clonotype turned up a few times. J is TRBJ2-4 and V is TRBV11-2, with D perhaps assigned TRBD1 or TRBD2 (6 bases each). The V gene's germline CDR1 is SGHAT and CDR2 FQNNGV. The CDR3 loop spans 16 amino acids. Deletions cut 1 base from V and 4 bases from J, with 14 bases between. The CDR3 spells CASSLGRGGRKNIQYF. CDR3 in DNA: TGTGCCAGCAGCTTAGGGCGAGGGGGGCGGAAAAACATTCAGTACTTC.

In this sample, this clonotype turned up many times. The chain links TRBV11-2 to TRBJ2-1; the match to TRBD2 covers 14 bases. V trimming: 2 bases; J trimming: 1 base; junction bases outside the gene matches: 19. Germline V gene sequence: CDR1 SGHAT, CDR2 FQNNGV. This CDR3 is built from 23 residues. CDR3 residues: CASSLNRGGTSGGTNGSYNEQFF. The CDR3 DNA reads as TGTGCCAGCAGCTTAAACCGTGGAGGGACTAGCGGGGGAACGAACGGTTCCTACAATGAGCAGTTCTTC.

In this sample, this clonotype turned up many times. The CDR3 spells CASSFGDTTYEQYF. The DNA for the CDR3 is TGTGCCAGCAGTTTCGGGGATACTACCTACGAGCAGTACTTC. The chain uses TRBV28 and TRBJ2-7; the D gene is possibly TRBD2 (5 bases). CDR3 length: 14 residues. Germline CDR1 is MDHEN and CDR2 is SYDVKM. Trimming left V 3 bases short and J 2 bases short, with 11 bases between.

This clonotype was found many times. The chain combines TRBV12-3 or TRBV12-4 with TRBJ2-3; perhaps TRBD2 as D (6 bases). Trimming shortened V by 4 bases and J by 5 bases, and 10 bases separated the two germline ends. This CDR3 has 13 residues. In nucleotides, the CDR3 is TGTGCCAGCAGTTCGTATAGCGGAGATACGCAGTATTTT. It is translated as CASSSYSGDTQYF.

This clonotype was seen repeatedly, ten times or more. V usage is TRBV12-3 or TRBV12-4 and J usage is TRBJ1-1; weak D call: TRBD1 (5 bases). This CDR3 contains 15 residues. V was pared by 6 bases and J by 3 bases, with 17 bases between. The CDR3 DNA sequence: TGTGCCAGCAGGTCCTCCAGGGTTACGGACACTGAAGCTTTCTTT. It codes for CASRSSRVTDTEAFF.

This clonotype was seen many times. The chain uses TRBV7-2 and TRBJ1-2, with 8 bases that match TRBD1. The germline gives CDR1 SGHTA, CDR2 FQGNSA. CDR3 size: 17 residues. Unmatched junction bases numbered 10, after V lost 4 bases and J lost 0 bases. The CDR3 coding sequence is TGTGCCAGCAGCTCAGGACAGGGAGGGCTCTCTAACTATGGCTACACCTTC. It yields the protein CASSSGQGGLSNYGYTF.

This clonotype has at least ten counts. The chain is built from TRBV19 and TRBJ2-1, with D possibly TRBD1 on 6 matching bases. This CDR3 spans 15 amino acids. V was pared by 5 bases and J by 5 bases, with 16 bases between. Germline-derived CDR1 and CDR2 are LNHDA and SQIVND (reference sequence). CDR3: CASSFNAGVNNEQFF. In DNA form, the CDR3 reads TGTGCCAGTAGTTTCAACGCAGGGGTGAACAATGAGCAGTTCTTC.

This clonotype was detected many times. This chain uses TRBV19 with TRBJ2-7; D call uncertain. The V end was cut by 3 bases, the J end by 0 bases, with 9 bases between. The CDR3 runs to 14 residues. Germline assignment: CDR1 LNHDA and CDR2 SQIVND (reference sequence). CDR3 nucleotide sequence: TGTGCCAGTAGTATGGGTCCGAACTCCTACGAGCAGTACTTC. As protein: CASSMGPNSYEQYF.

This clonotype appeared many times. The chain couples TRBV11-1 to TRBJ2-1, with D possibly matching TRBD1 (7 bases). V was trimmed by 5 bases and J by 2 bases, leaving 16 bases between them. Germline assignment: CDR1 SGHAT and CDR2 FQDESV (reference sequence). The CDR3 sequence is 16 residues long. This CDR3 is CASSPSPRGAYNEQFF. In nucleotides, the CDR3 is TGTGCCAGCAGCCCCTCCCCCAGGGGGGCCTACAATGAGCAGTTCTTC.

Ten or more counts support this clonotype. The rearrangement joins TRBV7-3 to TRBJ1-1; possibly TRBD1 for D (5 bases). The CDR3 has 16 amino acids. V was shortened by 1 base and J by 8 bases, with 20 bases between the two germline ends. The V gene's germline CDR1 is SGHTA and CDR2 FQGTGA. This chain's CDR3 is CASSLNGAASGTEAFF. CDR3 coding DNA: TGTGCCAGCAGCTTAAATGGGGCAGCTTCCGGGACCGAAGCTTTCTTT.

J is TRBJ2-3 and V is TRBV25-1; D could derive from TRBD1 or TRBD2 (5 bases each). In germline, CDR1 is MGHDK, CDR2 SYGVNS. V lost 6 bases, J lost 0 bases, and 10 bases lay in between. This CDR3 has 14 amino acids. CDR3 in amino acids: CASRGRSSTDTQYF. The CDR3, as DNA: TGTGCCAGCAGGGGACGGTCTAGCACAGATACGCAGTATTTT.

This clonotype was picked up many times. The chain has TRBV7-2 and TRBJ2-3, with 9 positions matching TRBD2. From germline, CDR1 is SGHTA and CDR2 FQGNSA. V shed 1 base and J 5 bases; nucleotides not matched to a gene: 10. The CDR3 loop spans 17 amino acids. CDR3 DNA: TGTGCCAGCAGCTTAGAGGCGGGGGGGACCGTGGAAGATACGCAGTATTTT. Its translation: CASSLEAGGTVEDTQYF.

This clonotype has only a few counts. The CDR3 is CASSPYGLAGGIGAGELFF. CDR3 sequence (DNA): TGTGCCAGCAGCCCCTATGGACTAGCGGGGGGAATAGGGGCCGGGGAGCTGTTTTTT. V gene TRBV4-2 combines with J gene TRBJ2-2, with TRBD2 matching over 14 bases. Germline values: CDR1 LGHNA, CDR2 YNFKEQ. V was pared by 4 bases and J by 6 bases, with 13 bases of the junction left unmatched. CDR3 length: 19 residues.

This clonotype was counted at least ten times. The J gene is TRBJ2-1, the V gene TRBV14; tentative D call: TRBD2 (7 bases). The germline gives CDR1 SGHDN, CDR2 FVKESK. The V and J ends lost 1 base and 10 bases respectively, with 14 bases between them. CDR3 size: 14 residues. The DNA of the CDR3 is TGTGCCAGCAGCCAAGTGATAGGGGGAGGGGAGCAGTTCTTC. This gives the protein CASSQVIGGGEQFF.